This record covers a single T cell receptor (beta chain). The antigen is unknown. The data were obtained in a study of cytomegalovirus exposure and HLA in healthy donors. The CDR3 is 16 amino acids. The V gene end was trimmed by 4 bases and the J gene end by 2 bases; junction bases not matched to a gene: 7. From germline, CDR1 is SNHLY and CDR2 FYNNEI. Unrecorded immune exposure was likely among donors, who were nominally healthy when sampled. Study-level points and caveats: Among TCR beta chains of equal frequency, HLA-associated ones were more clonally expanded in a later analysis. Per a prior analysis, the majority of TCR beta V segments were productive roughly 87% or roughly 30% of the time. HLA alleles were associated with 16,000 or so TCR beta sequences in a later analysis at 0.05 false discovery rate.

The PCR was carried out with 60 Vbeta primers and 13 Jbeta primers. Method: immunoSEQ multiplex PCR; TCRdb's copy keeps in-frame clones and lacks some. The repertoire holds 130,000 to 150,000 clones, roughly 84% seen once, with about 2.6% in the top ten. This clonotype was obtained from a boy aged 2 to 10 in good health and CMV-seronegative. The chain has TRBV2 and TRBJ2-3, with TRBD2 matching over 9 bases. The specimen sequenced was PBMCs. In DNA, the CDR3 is TGTGCCAGCAGTGGGCGGGGGGGGTTCTACACAGATACGCAGTATTTT. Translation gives CASSGRGGFYTDTQYF. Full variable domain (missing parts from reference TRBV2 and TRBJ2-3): EPEVTQTPSHQVTQMGQEVILRCVPISNHLYFYWYRQILGQKVEFLVSFYNNEISEKSEIFDDQFSVERPDGSNFTLKIRSTKLEDSAMYFCASSGRGGFYTDTQYFGPGTRLTVL.